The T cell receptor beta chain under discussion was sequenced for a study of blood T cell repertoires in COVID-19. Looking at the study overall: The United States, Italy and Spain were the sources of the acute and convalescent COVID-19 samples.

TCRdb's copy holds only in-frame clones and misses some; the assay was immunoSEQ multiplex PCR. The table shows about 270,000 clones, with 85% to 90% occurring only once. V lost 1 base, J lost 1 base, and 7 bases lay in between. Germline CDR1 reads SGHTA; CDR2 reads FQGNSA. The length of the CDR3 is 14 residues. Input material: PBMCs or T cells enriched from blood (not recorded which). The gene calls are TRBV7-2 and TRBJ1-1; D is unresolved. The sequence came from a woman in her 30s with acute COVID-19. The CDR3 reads CASSLGTGNTEAFF. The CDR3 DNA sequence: TGTGCCAGCAGCTTAGGTACGGGGAACACTGAAGCTTTCTTT.